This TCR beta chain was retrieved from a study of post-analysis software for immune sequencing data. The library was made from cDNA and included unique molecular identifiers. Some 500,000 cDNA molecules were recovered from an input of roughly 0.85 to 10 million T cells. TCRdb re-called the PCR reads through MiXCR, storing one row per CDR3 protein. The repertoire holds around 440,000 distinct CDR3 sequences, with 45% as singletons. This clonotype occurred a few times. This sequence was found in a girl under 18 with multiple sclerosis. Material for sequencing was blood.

CDR3 nucleotide sequence: TGTGCCAGCAGTTACTCCCAGGGGAAGTATGGCTACACCTTC. Translating it yields CASSYSQGKYGYTF. The V call is TRBV6-6, the J call TRBJ1-2, with D possibly matching TRBD1 (6 bases). The CDR3 loop spans 14 amino acids. Germline CDR1 MNHNY, CDR2 SVGAGI (reference sequence). V was clipped by 0 bases and J by 5 bases, with 10 bases between them.